Detailed here is one T cell receptor (beta chain). Original data processing: Amplified reference gene primers provided the basis for estimating nucleated cell counts. The repertoire was sequenced with immunoSEQ multiplex PCR; TCRdb's copy has only in-frame clones and lacks some. V and J calls and clone size are as listed in that table; D and trimming were resolved from the DNA. Of roughly 570,000 clones detected, roughly nine tenths appear once; the ten largest clones hold 7.5% to 9%. These data originate in a study of blood T cell repertoires in COVID-19. At the level of the study: T cells, B-cell-depleted T cells, or PBMCs supplied cDNA or gDNA.

CDR3 size: 15 residues. Germline assignment: CDR1 MNHEY and CDR2 SMNVEV (reference sequence). Between the trimmed V and J ends, which lost 4 bases and 4 bases, there was a span of 13 bases. Followed over time, Seattle patients had been enrolled while infection was active. Sequencing was done on a sample of peripheral blood. The TCR originated in a woman aged 45-60 years with COVID-19, enrolled during active disease. The chain joins TRBV27 to TRBJ2-2; the D gene is possibly TRBD2 (5 bases). The CDR3 protein is CASSSHPRGTGELFF. The CDR3 coding sequence is TGTGCCAGCAGTTCCCACCCCCGGGGCACCGGGGAGCTGTTTTTT.